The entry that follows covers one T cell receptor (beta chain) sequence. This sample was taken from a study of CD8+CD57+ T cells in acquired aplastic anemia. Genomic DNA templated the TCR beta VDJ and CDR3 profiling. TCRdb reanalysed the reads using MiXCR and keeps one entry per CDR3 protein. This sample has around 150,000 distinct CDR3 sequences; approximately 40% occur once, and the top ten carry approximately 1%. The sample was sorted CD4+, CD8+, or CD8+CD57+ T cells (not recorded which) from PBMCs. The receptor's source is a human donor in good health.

Here the CDR3 DNA reads TGTGCCAGCAGCTCGGATCCTCAATCAGGGGAGCAGTACTTC. It translates to CASSSDPQSGEQYF. This sequence joins TRBV5-6 and TRBJ2-7; tentatively, D is TRBD1 (5 bases). Trimming took 3 bases from V and 7 from J, leaving 17 bases between them. The germline gives CDR1 SGHDT, CDR2 YYEEEE. The CDR3 covers 14 residues.